This T cell receptor beta chain comes out of a study of cytomegalovirus exposure and HLA in healthy donors. The V and J ends lost 4 bases and 7 bases respectively, with 22 bases between them. The V gene's germline CDR1 is GTSNPN and CDR2 SVGIG (reference sequence). The CDR3 sequence is 15 residues long. PCR was performed using 60 Vbeta and 13 Jbeta primers. Clones were sequenced by immunoSEQ multiplex PCR, and TCRdb holds only the in-frame ones, with some missing. The sample records about 130,000 clones, roughly four fifths being singletons. V gene TRBV30 combines with J gene TRBJ1-1, with D possibly TRBD1 on 5 matching bases. The receptor was isolated from a woman in her fifties or sixties in good health and CMV-seropositive. The sequenced sample was PBMCs. The CDR3 is CAWKEGFRGNVEAFF. Written as DNA, the CDR3 is TGTGCCTGGAAGGAGGGGTTTCGTGGAAATGTTGAAGCTTTCTTT.